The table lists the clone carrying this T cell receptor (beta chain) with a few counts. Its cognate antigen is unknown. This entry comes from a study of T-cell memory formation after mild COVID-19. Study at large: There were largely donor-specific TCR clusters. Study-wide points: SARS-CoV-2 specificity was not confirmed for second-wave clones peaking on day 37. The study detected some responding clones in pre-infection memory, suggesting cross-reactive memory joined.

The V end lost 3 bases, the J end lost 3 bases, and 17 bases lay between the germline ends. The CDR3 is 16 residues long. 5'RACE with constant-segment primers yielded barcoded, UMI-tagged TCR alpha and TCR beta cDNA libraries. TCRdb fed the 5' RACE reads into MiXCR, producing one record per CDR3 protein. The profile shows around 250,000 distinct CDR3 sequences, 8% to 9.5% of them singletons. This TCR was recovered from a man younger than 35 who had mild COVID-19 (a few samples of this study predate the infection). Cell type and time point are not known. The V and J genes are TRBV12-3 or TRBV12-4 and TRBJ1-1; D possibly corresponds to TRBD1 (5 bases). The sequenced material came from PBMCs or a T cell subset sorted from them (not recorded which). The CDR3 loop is CASSFRAGRGDTEAFF. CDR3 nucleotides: TGTGCCAGCAGTTTCAGGGCGGGGCGAGGGGACACTGAAGCTTTCTTT.